This record looks at one T cell receptor (beta chain) sequence and its context. The germline V gene has CDR1 LGHDT and CDR2 YNNKEL (reference sequence). The CDR3 has 17 amino acids. Unmatched junction bases numbered 4, after V lost 1 base and J lost 2 bases. The data were taken from a study of blood T cell repertoires in COVID-19. Repertoires were generated with immunoSEQ multiplex PCR, while TCRdb's copy carries only in-frame clones and drops some. The sample records approximately 410,000 clones, roughly 89% being singletons. Sample: peripheral blood. J is TRBJ1-6 and V is TRBV3-1 (or the pseudogene TRBV3-2); TRBD1 agrees at 8 bases. The clonotype comes from a young woman with active or convalescent COVID-19. CDR3 bases: TGTGCCAGCAGCCAAGGAACAGGGGGTACCTATAATTCACCCCTCCACTTT. Protein product: CASSQGTGGTYNSPLHF.